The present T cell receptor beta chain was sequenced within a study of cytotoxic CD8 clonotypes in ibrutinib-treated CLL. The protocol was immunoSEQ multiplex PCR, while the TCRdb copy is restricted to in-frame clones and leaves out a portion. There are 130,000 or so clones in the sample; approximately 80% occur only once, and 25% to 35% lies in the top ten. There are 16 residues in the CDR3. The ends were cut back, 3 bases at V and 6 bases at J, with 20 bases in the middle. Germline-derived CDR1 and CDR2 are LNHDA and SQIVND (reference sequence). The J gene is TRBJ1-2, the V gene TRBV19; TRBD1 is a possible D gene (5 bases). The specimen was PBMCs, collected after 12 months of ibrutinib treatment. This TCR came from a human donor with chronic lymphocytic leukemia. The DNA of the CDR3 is TGTGCCAGTAGTATTCGACAAACCTTTTGGGGGGATGGCTACACCTTC. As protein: CASSIRQTFWGDGYTF.